This T cell receptor (beta chain) was identified in a study of shared clonotypes between healthy human individuals. Findings of the study overall: The authors expected sequencing depth to affect clonotype sharing among donors. Generation probability values for non-shared clonotypes were lower than those for clonotypes shared by all four donors.

CDR3 length equals 13 residues. The germline V gene has CDR1 MDHEN and CDR2 SYDVKM. Germline trimming cut 6 bases from V and 4 bases from J; bases unmatched to any gene: 5. Clones were read by immunoSEQ multiplex PCR, and TCRdb kept only the in-frame ones, dropping some. The sample includes 700,000 to 950,000 clones, about 96% of them seen just once. Naive CD8 cells, CD45RO-negative and positively selected for CCR7, excluded terminally differentiated effector memory CD45RA+ cells. Notes on this clone: Its target is not known.

Material for sequencing was naive CD8+ T cells sorted from blood. The sequence came from a man younger than 45 in good health. This chain uses TRBV28 with TRBJ2-7; 8 nucleotides match TRBD2. CDR3 residues: CASSERELYEQYF. The CDR3 DNA follows: TGTGCCAGCAGCGAGCGGGAGTTATACGAGCAGTACTTC.